The clone carrying this TCR beta chain has just a few counts. This study enrolled people aged about 18 to 100 from approximately 25 US geographic areas. In assigning cohorts, the study relied on participant-reported clinical history. The germline V and J ends were trimmed by 8 bases and 3 bases, with 11 bases remaining between them. The germline V gene has CDR1 SEHNR and CDR2 FQNEAQ (reference sequence). The length of the CDR3 is 13 residues. Authors' processing steps: Reference gene primer amplification gave estimated nucleated cell counts. This table comes from immunoSEQ multiplex PCR, and its TCRdb copy is limited to in-frame clones, with some not included. The V and J calls and clone size come from that table; D and trimming were worked out from the DNA. The sample carries a few hundred thousand clones, 70% to 90% recorded once. The data stem from a study of blood T cell repertoires in COVID-19.

The J gene is TRBJ1-3, the V gene TRBV7-9, with D possibly TRBD1 on 6 matching bases. The sequenced material came from PBMCs or T cells enriched from blood (not recorded which). The receptor was isolated from a man aged 25-45 years who had recovered from COVID-19. The CDR3 DNA reads as TGTGCCAGCGAGGGGGTTAGTGGAAACACCATATATTTT. This translates into CASEGVSGNTIYF.